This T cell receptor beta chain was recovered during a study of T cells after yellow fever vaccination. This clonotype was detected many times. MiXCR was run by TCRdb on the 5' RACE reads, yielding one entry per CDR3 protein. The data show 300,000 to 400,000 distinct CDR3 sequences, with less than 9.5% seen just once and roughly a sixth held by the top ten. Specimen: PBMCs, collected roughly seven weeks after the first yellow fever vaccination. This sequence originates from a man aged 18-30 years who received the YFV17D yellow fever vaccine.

CDR3 in amino acids: CASSPSKRLLYEQYV. CDR3 DNA: TGTGCCAGCAGCCCATCAAAGAGGCTCCTCTACGAGCAGTACGTC. This rearrangement joins TRBV7-3 to TRBJ2-7; D remains unclear. The CDR3 extends over 15 amino acids. Germline loops: CDR1 SGHTA, CDR2 FQGTGA. Trimming cost V 5 bases and J 3 bases, with 17 bases left between them.